This T cell receptor beta chain was recovered during a study of T cell changes during pregnancy in multiple sclerosis (dated by TCRdb to the late 2010s). As for the study more broadly: The study looked at changes in the T cell repertoire across pregnancy in women with multiple sclerosis.

Preparation of the library involved the immunoSEQ multiplex PCR assay. TCRdb holds this immuneACCESS table with in-frame rearrangements only. Some clones are missing; in checked studies, unresolved V genes explain under half, and the rest has no known cause. The table for this sample lists around 99,000 clones; less than 95% of them were counted only once. Less than 0.9% of the sample is held by the ten biggest clonotypes. For this clone: Its recognized antigen is unknown. No base qualities exist here, and no much larger clone lies one base off it.

Sequencing was performed on peripheral blood, taken in the third trimester of pregnancy. This clonotype was obtained from a female donor in good health, enrolled as a control in a pregnancy study.

The CDR3 region has the sequence CASSASGTQKETQYF. The nucleotides read TGTGCCAGCAGCGCTTCCGGGACACAAAAAGAGACCCAGTACTTC. The V gene is TRBV9 and the J gene is TRBJ2-5; the D segment could be TRBD1, given 6 matching bases. The V end loses 3 bases and the J end loses 3 bases, and a stretch of 15 bases separates them. Inclusive of the bounding cysteine and phenylalanine, the CDR3 is 15 residues long. Solely the CDR3 DNA is kept, with 45 bases framed from the first base. The CDR1 and CDR2 encoded by the germline V gene are SGDLS and YYNGEE.